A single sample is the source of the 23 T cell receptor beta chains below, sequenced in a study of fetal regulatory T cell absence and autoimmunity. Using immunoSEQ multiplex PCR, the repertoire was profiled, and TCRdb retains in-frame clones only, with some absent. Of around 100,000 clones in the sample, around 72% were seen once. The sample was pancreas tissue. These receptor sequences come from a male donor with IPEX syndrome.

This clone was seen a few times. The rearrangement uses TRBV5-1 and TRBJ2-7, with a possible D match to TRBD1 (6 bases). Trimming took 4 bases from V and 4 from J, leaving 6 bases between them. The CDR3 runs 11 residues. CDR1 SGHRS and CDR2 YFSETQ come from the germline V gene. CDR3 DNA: TGCGCCAGCAGCACAGGGTACGAGCAGTACTTC. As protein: CASSTGYEQYF. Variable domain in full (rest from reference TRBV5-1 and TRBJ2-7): KAGVTQTPRYLIKTRGQQVTLSCSPISGHRSVSWYQQTPGQGLQFLFEYFSETQRNKGNFPGRFSGRQFSNSRSEMNVSTLELGDSALYLCASSTGYEQYFGPGTRLTVT.

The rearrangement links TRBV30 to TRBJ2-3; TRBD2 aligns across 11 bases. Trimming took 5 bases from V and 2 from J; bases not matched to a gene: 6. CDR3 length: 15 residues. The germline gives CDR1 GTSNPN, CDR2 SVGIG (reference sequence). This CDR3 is CAWDAGLAVTDTQYF. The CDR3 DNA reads TGTGCCTGGGACGCGGGACTAGCGGTCACAGATACGCAGTATTTT.

The CDR3 sequence: CAISEWRGRAYEQYF. The CDR3 DNA follows: TGTGCCATCAGTGAGTGGCGCGGGAGGGCCTACGAGCAGTACTTC. The chain employs TRBV10-3 and TRBJ2-7, with 9 bases matching TRBD2. This CDR3 has 15 amino acids. V shed 1 base, J shed 2 bases, and the junction held 3 bases outside the gene matches. Germline V CDR1 and CDR2: ENHRY, SYGVKD.

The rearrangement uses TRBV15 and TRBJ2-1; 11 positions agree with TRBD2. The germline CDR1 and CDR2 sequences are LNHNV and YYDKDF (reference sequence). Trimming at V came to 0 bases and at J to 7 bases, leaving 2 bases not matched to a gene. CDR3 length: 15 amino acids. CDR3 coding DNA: TGTGCCACCAGCAGAGAACTAGCGGGAGTAAATGAGCAGTTCTTC. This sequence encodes CATSRELAGVNEQFF.

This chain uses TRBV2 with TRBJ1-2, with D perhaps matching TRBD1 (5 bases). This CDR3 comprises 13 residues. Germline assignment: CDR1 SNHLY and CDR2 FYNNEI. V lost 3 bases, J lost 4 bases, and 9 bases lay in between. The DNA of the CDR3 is TGTGCCAGCAGTGAGGCAGGGAGCTATGGCTACACCTTC. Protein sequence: CASSEAGSYGYTF.

CDR3 DNA sequence: TGCGCCAGCAGCCCTGCCGTCACTTCCTACGAGCAGTACTTC. This codes for CASSPAVTSYEQYF. The V call is TRBV5-1, the J call TRBJ2-7; D gene uncertain. In germline, CDR1 is SGHRS, CDR2 YFSETQ. The length of the CDR3 is 14 residues. Trimming cost V 4 bases and J 1 base, with 12 bases left between them.

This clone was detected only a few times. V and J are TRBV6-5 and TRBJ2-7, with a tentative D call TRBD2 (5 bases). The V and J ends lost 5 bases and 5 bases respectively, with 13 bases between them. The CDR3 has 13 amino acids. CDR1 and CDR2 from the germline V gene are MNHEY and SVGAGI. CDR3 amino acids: CASSRRVLDEQYF. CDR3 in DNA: TGTGCCAGCAGTCGGAGAGTACTAGACGAGCAGTACTTC.

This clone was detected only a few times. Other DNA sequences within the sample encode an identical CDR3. The CDR3 spells CASSLTGGTEAFF. The CDR3 DNA reads TGTGCCAGCAGTTTGACAGGGGGCACTGAAGCTTTCTTT. The rearrangement joins TRBV27 to TRBJ1-1; 9 positions agree with TRBD1. With 3 bases clipped from V and 4 bases from J, the junction kept 0 bases outside the gene matches. This CDR3 has 13 residues. Germline assignment: CDR1 MNHEY and CDR2 SMNVEV (reference sequence).

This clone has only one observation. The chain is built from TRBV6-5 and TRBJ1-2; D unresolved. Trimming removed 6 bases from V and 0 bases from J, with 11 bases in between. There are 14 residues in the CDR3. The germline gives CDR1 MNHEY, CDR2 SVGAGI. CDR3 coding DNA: TGTGCCAGCAGGGGGTCGATCGCTAACTATGGCTACACCTTC. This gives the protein CASRGSIANYGYTF.

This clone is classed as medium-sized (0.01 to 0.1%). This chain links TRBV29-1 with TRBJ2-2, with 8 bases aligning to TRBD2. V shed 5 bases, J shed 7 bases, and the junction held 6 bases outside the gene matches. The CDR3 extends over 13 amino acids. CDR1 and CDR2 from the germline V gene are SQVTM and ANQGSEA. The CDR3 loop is CSVSGRRDGELFF. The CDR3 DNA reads TGCAGCGTTAGCGGGAGACGGGACGGGGAGCTGTTTTTT.

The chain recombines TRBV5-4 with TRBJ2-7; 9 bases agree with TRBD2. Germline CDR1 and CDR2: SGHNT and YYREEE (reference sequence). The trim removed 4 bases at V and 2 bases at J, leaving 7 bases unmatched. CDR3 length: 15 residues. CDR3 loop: CASSPSAGGAYEQYF. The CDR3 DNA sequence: TGTGCCAGCAGCCCAAGTGCGGGAGGGGCCTACGAGCAGTACTTC.

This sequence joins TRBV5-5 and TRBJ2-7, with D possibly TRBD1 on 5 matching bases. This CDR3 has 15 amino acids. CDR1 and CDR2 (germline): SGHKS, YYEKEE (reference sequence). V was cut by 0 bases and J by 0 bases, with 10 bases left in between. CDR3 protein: CASSLGAGLSYEQYF. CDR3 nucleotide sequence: TGTGCCAGCAGCTTGGGGGCAGGGCTCTCCTACGAGCAGTACTTC.

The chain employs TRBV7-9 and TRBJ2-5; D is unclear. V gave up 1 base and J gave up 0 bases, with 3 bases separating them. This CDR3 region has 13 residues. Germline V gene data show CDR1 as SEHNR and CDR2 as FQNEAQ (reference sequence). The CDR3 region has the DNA TGTGCCAGCAGCTTAGGCGACCAAGAGACCCAGTACTTC. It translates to CASSLGDQETQYF.

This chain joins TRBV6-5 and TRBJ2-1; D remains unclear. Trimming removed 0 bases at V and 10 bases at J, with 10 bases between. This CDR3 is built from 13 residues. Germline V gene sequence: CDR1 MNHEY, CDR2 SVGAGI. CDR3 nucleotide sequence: TGTGCCAGCAGTTACTCGCTCCGTTGGGAGCAGTTCTTC. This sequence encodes CASSYSLRWEQFF.

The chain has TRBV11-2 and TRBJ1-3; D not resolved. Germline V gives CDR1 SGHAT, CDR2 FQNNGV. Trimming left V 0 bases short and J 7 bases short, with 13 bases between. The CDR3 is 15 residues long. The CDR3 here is CASSLDLVGVNTIYF. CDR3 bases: TGTGCCAGCAGCTTAGATCTCGTTGGGGTCAACACCATATATTTT.

CDR3 sequence reads: CASSPTGLGNQPQHF. For the CDR3, the DNA is TGTGCCAGCAGCCCGACAGGGTTGGGCAATCAGCCCCAGCATTTT. The chain combines TRBV2 with TRBJ1-5; 7 positions match TRBD1. Germline V lookup: CDR1 SNHLY, CDR2 FYNNEI. This CDR3 is built from 15 residues. The V segment lost 6 bases and the J segment 2 bases; nucleotides outside the gene matches: 7.

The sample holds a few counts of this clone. CDR3 region: CASSLSGEQYF. For the CDR3, the DNA is TGTGCCAGCAGTTTAAGCGGCGAGCAGTACTTC. This chain joins TRBV27 and TRBJ2-7, with D possibly matching TRBD2 (5 bases). The germline CDR1 and CDR2 sequences are MNHEY and SMNVEV (reference sequence). V lost 2 bases, J lost 6 bases, and 5 bases lay in between. CDR3 length: 11 amino acids.

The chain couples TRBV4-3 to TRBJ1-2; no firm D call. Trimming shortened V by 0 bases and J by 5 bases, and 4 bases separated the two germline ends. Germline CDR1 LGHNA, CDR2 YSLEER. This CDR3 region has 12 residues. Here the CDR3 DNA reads TGCGCCAGCAGCCAAGATGGGTATGGCTACACCTTC. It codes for CASSQDGYGYTF.

The CDR3 spells CASSGGRTDTQYF. CDR3 nucleotides: TGCGCCAGCAGTGGGGGGCGCACAGATACGCAGTATTTT. V and J are TRBV10-1 and TRBJ2-3, with D perhaps matching TRBD1 (6 bases). Trimming shortened V by 4 bases and J by 1 base, and 6 bases separated the two germline ends. The V gene's germline CDR1 is WNHNN and CDR2 SYGVQD (reference sequence). This CDR3 contains 13 residues.

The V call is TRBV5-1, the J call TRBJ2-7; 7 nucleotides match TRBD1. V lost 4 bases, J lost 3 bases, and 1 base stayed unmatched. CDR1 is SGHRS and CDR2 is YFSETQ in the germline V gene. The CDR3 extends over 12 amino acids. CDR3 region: CASSPGGYEQYF. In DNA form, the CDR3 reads TGCGCCAGCAGCCCAGGGGGCTACGAGCAGTACTTC. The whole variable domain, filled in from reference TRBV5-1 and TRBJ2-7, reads KAGVTQTPRYLIKTRGQQVTLSCSPISGHRSVSWYQQTPGQGLQFLFEYFSETQRNKGNFPGRFSGRQFSNSRSEMNVSTLELGDSALYLCASSPGGYEQYFGPGTRLTVT.

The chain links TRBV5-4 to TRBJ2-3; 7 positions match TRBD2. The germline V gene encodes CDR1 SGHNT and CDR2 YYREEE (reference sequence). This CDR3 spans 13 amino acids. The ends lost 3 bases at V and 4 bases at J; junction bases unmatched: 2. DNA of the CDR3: TGTGCCAGCAGCTGGCTAGCGGCAGATACGCAGTATTTT. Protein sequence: CASSWLAADTQYF.

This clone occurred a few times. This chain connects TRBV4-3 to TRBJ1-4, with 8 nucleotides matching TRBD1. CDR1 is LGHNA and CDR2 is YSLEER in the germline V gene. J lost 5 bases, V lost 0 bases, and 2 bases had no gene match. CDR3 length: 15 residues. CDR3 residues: CASSQDTGGNEKLFF. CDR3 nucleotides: TGCGCCAGCAGCCAAGATACAGGGGGAAATGAAAAACTGTTTTTT.

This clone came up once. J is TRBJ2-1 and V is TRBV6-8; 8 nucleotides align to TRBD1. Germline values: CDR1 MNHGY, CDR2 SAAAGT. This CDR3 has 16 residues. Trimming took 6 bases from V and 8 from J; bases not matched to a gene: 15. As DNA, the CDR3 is TGTGCCAGCAGATACGAACCCAGGACAGGGACGGATGAGCAGTTCTTC. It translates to CASRYEPRTGTDEQFF.